Below, 18 T cell receptor beta chains from the same sample are listed, as sequenced in a study of T cells in Graves' hyperthyroidism and ophthalmopathy. Amplification of TCR beta CDR3 regions used RNA as the template. Researchers ran a first-round RT-PCR on the TCR CDR3 using the HTBI primer set. Each CDR3 protein is one row after TCRdb ran MiXCR on the multiplex PCR reads. The sample consists of a few hundred thousand distinct CDR3 sequences, roughly an eighth of them appearing once. Sequenced input: blood. The receptors derive from a woman aged 18 to 35 with Graves' hyperthyroidism.

This clonotype was seen at least ten times. The rearrangement joins TRBV20-1 to TRBJ2-3; D could derive from TRBD1 or TRBD2 (5 bases each). CDR1 and CDR2 (germline): DFQATT, SNEGSKA (reference sequence). CDR3 length: 15 residues. Trimming pared 3 bases from V and 1 base from J, leaving 14 bases between. The CDR3 coding sequence is TGCAGTGCTAGTCTCATCGGGACCGGCACAGATACGCAGTATTTT. Its translation: CSASLIGTGTDTQYF.

This sequence joins TRBV13 and TRBJ2-2; 9 bases fit TRBD2. The CDR3 contains 16 residues. The germline gives CDR1 PRHDT, CDR2 FYEKMQ (reference sequence). V gave up 5 bases and J gave up 5 bases; unmatched junction bases: 9. CDR3 sequence: CASSVVASGATGELFF. The CDR3, as DNA: TGTGCCAGCAGCGTAGTGGCTAGCGGGGCGACCGGGGAGCTGTTTTTT.

The table lists this clonotype with many counts. This chain connects TRBV11-2 to TRBJ1-6; TRBD1 might be the D (6 bases). The V end lost 3 bases, the J end lost 7 bases, and 16 bases lay between the germline ends. Germline V gene sequence: CDR1 SGHAT, CDR2 FQNNGV. The CDR3 is 16 residues long. The CDR3 sequence: CASSFATQGGNSPLHF. DNA of the CDR3: TGTGCCAGCAGCTTCGCCACACAGGGAGGGAATTCACCCCTCCACTTT.

This clonotype has ten or more counts. This chain uses TRBV6-2 or TRBV6-3 with TRBJ2-7; tentative D call: TRBD2 (6 bases). Germline V gene data show CDR1 as MNHEY and CDR2 as SVGEGT. V shed 11 bases and J shed 7 bases, with 24 bases lying between them. There are 14 residues in the CDR3. This chain's CDR3 is CAGGRPGLDQEQYF. CDR3 sequence (DNA): TGTGCCGGGGGGAGACCAGGCCTAGATCAGGAGCAGTACTTC.

This clonotype has a count of ten or more. V usage is TRBV7-2 and J usage is TRBJ2-1, with 10 bases matching TRBD1. CDR1 is SGHTA and CDR2 is FQGNSA in the germline V gene. The CDR3 length is 15 residues. After removal of 3 bases from V and 8 bases from J, the junction contained 7 bases not matched to a gene. The CDR3 DNA reads as TGTGCCAGCAGCTTCCGGGACAGGGGATTCGATGAGCAGTTCTTC. This codes for CASSFRDRGFDEQFF.

This clonotype showed up many times. The J gene is TRBJ1-1, the V gene TRBV6-5; D possibly corresponds to TRBD1 (6 bases). The CDR3 extends over 15 amino acids. The V gene lost 2 bases and the J gene lost 0 bases, with 10 bases spanning the gap. CDR1 and CDR2 from the germline V gene are MNHEY and SVGAGI. For the CDR3, the DNA is TGTGCCAGCAGTTACGGCGGACAGCTGAACACTGAAGCTTTCTTT. Translating gives CASSYGGQLNTEAFF.

This rearrangement joins TRBV9 to TRBJ1-1; weak D call: TRBD1 (5 bases). Germline CDR1 SGDLS, CDR2 YYNGEE. Between the trimmed V and J ends, which lost 2 bases and 0 bases, there was a span of 11 bases. This CDR3 is built from 15 residues. This chain's CDR3 is CASSVGRGLNTEAFF. CDR3 bases: TGTGCCAGCAGCGTGGGACGGGGCTTGAACACTGAAGCTTTCTTT.

This clonotype has a handful of counts. V and J are TRBV27 and TRBJ2-1; TRBD2 matches 8 bases. CDR1 MNHEY and CDR2 SMNVEV come from the germline V gene (reference sequence). After removal of 3 bases from V and 9 bases from J, the junction contained 7 bases not matched to a gene. This CDR3 is 14 amino acids long. CDR3 sequence reads: CASSFQTGGTEQFF. CDR3 nucleotides: TGTGCCAGCAGTTTTCAGACGGGAGGGACTGAGCAGTTCTTC.

This clonotype occurred a few times. The CDR3 sequence is CASSQAGPYEQYF. DNA of the CDR3: TGCGCCAGCAGCCAAGCCGGGCCCTACGAGCAGTACTTC. The chain carries TRBV4-1 and TRBJ2-7; D ambiguous. The CDR3 consists of 13 residues. With 1 base removed from V and 2 bases from J, the gap between germline ends came to 6 bases. The germline V gene has CDR1 MGHRA and CDR2 YSYEKL.

This clonotype came up many times. The chain recombines TRBV5-6 with TRBJ1-4; D not resolved. V was shortened by 1 base and J by 0 bases, with 7 bases between the two germline ends. The germline CDR1 and CDR2 sequences are SGHDT and YYEEEE. This CDR3 is built from 15 residues. CDR3 bases: TGTGCCAGCAGCTTGAGTCCCGCAACTAATGAAAAACTGTTTTTT. This sequence encodes CASSLSPATNEKLFF.

This chain links TRBV6-2 or TRBV6-3 with TRBJ1-1; D remains unclear. CDR1 and CDR2 from the germline V gene are MNHEY and SVGEGT. There are 17 residues in the CDR3. V lost 4 bases, J lost 5 bases, and 23 bases lay in between. CDR3 in DNA: TGTGCCAGCAGTTCTATTAGGATAGGGTTGTTATCGACTGAAGCTTTCTTT. Translation: CASSSIRIGLLSTEAFF.

This clonotype was detected a few times. This could be a read error, since a much larger clone is one nucleotide away. The chain is built from TRBV4-3 and TRBJ2-7, with no clear D. The CDR3 extends over 14 amino acids. Germline loops: CDR1 LGHNA, CDR2 YSLEER. The V end lost 0 bases, the J end lost 7 bases, and 13 bases lay between the germline ends. The CDR3 nucleotides are TGCGCCAGCAGCCAAGATCTGGCGGACGGAGAGCAGTACTTC. This encodes CASSQDLADGEQYF.

This clonotype was detected many times. The chain employs TRBV3-1 and TRBJ1-5; TRBD1 agrees at 8 bases. The germline gives CDR1 LGHDT, CDR2 YNNKEL (reference sequence). Unmatched junction bases numbered 6, after V lost 3 bases and J lost 5 bases. The CDR3 is 15 residues long. The CDR3 sequence: CASSQNRGVDQPQHF. As DNA, the CDR3 is TGTGCCAGCAGCCAGAACAGGGGGGTGGATCAGCCCCAGCATTTT.

On this clonotype itself: Being one base from a much bigger clone, this may be a read error. This sequence joins TRBV3-1 and TRBJ2-7; no reliable D call. The CDR3 contains 13 residues. Trimming pared 4 bases from V and 3 bases from J, leaving 10 bases between. Germline CDR1 and CDR2: LGHDT and YNNKEL (reference sequence). The CDR3 bases are TGTGCCAGCAGCCGAGGCGGAATCTACGAGCAGTACTTC. This encodes CASSRGGIYEQYF.

This clonotype was seen a handful of times. This chain links TRBV7-3 with TRBJ1-6; D gene ambiguous. Germline values: CDR1 SGHTA, CDR2 FQGTGA. V was pared by 1 base and J by 9 bases, with 10 bases between. The CDR3 is 14 residues long. CDR3: CASSLIPFGSPLHF. The DNA for the CDR3 is TGTGCCAGCAGCTTAATTCCTTTCGGTTCACCCCTCCACTTT.

This clonotype was recorded at least ten times. V gene TRBV15 combines with J gene TRBJ2-7; D is possibly TRBD2 (6 bases). The CDR3 has 16 amino acids. Germline V gene sequence: CDR1 LNHNV, CDR2 YYDKDF (reference sequence). Deletions cut 0 bases from V and 2 bases from J, with 14 bases between. The CDR3 spells CATSRDLGLATYEQYF. The CDR3 DNA reads as TGTGCCACCAGCAGAGATTTGGGGCTAGCGACCTACGAGCAGTACTTC. Full variable domain (outside the CDR3, taken from reference TRBV15 and TRBJ2-7): DAMVIQNPRYQVTQFGKPVTLSCSQTLNHNVMYWYQQKSSQAPKLLFHYYDKDFNNEADTPDNFQSRRPNTSFCFLDIRSPGLGDTAMYLCATSRDLGLATYEQYFGPGTRLTVT.

The chain uses TRBV28 and TRBJ2-7; TRBD2 agrees at 7 bases. Germline V gene lookup returns CDR1 MDHEN and CDR2 SYDVKM. This CDR3 contains 16 residues. The V gene end was trimmed by 3 bases and the J gene end by 1 base; junction bases not matched to a gene: 9. CDR3 sequence reads: CASSFAGETRSYEQYF. The CDR3, as DNA: TGTGCCAGCAGTTTCGCGGGGGAGACAAGATCCTACGAGCAGTACTTC.

The chain carries TRBV27 and TRBJ1-2; 10 bases are a match to TRBD1. Germline values: CDR1 MNHEY, CDR2 SMNVEV (reference sequence). The ends lost 5 bases at V and 8 bases at J; junction bases unmatched: 5. The CDR3 is 13 amino acids. CDR3 loop: CASSRQGAQGYTF. In DNA, the CDR3 is TGTGCCAGCAGTCGACAGGGGGCGCAGGGCTACACCTTC.